Here is one T cell receptor (beta chain) with its context. Profiling relied on immunoSEQ multiplex PCR, and the TCRdb table lists in-frame clones only, not all of them. The table lists just over 90,000 clones, 86% of them singletons, with 15% to 20% in the top ten. The sample belongs to a study of blood T cell repertoires in COVID-19. Study information: Sites across the United States, Italy and Spain contributed samples from acute and convalescent COVID-19.

The CDR3 has 13 residues. V was clipped by 2 bases and J by 4 bases, with 9 bases between them. Per the germline V gene, CDR1 is SGDLS and CDR2 is YYNGEE. This TCR was sampled from a woman older than 75 with acute or convalescent COVID-19. Material: peripheral blood. The V call is TRBV9, the J call TRBJ1-1; D gene ambiguous. CDR3 amino acids: CASSVGDATEAFF. The CDR3 bases are TGTGCCAGCAGCGTCGGAGATGCCACTGAAGCTTTCTTT.